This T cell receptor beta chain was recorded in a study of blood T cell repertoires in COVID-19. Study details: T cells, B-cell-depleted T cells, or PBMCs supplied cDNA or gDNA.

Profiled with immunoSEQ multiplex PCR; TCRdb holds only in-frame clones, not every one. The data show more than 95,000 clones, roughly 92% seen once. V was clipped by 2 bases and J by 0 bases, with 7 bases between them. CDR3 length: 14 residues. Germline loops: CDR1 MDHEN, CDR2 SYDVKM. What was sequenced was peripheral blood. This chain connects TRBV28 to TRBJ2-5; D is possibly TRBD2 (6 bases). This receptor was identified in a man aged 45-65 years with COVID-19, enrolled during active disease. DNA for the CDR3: TGTGCCAGCAGTTTAGCGGGGTACCAAGAGACCCAGTACTTC. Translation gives CASSLAGYQETQYF. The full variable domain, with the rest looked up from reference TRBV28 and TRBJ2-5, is DVKVTQSSRYLVKRTGEKVFLECVQDMDHENMFWYRQDPGLGLRLIYFSYDVKMKEKGDIPEGYSVSREKKERFSLILESASTNQTSMYLCASSLAGYQETQYFGPGTRLLVL.